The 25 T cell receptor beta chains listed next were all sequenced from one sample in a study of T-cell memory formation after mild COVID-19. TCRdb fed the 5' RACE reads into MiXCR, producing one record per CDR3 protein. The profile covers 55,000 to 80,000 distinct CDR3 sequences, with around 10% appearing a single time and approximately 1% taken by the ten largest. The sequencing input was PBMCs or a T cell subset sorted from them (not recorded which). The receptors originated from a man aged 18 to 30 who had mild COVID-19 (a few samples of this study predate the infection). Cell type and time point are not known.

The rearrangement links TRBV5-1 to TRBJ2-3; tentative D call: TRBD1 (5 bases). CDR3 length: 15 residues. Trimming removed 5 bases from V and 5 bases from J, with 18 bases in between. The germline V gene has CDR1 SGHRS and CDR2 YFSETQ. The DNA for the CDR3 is TGCGCCAGCAGGATGGGCAGGGTGGAGATAGATACGCAGTATTTT. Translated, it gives CASRMGRVEIDTQYF.

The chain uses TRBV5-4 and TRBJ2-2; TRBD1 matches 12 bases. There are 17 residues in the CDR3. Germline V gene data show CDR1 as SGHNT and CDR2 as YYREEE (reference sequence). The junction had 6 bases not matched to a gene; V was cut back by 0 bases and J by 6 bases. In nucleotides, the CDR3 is TGTGCCAGCAGCTTGGCAGGGACAGGGGGCGCGGCCGGGGAGCTGTTTTTT. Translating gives CASSLAGTGGAAGELFF.

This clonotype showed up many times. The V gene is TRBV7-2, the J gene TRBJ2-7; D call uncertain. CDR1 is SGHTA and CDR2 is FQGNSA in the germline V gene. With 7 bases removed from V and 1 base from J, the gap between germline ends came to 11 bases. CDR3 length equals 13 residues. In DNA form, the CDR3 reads TGTGCCAGCACCCCCGGTTCTTCCTACGAGCAGTACTTC. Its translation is CASTPGSSYEQYF.

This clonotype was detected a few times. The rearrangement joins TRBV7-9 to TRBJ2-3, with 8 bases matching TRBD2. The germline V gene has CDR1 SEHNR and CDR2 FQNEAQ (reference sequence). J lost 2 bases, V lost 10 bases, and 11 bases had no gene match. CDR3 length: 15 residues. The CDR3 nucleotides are TGTGCCAACTCTAAAGCGGGGGCTCTCACAGATACGCAGTATTTT. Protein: CANSKAGALTDTQYF.

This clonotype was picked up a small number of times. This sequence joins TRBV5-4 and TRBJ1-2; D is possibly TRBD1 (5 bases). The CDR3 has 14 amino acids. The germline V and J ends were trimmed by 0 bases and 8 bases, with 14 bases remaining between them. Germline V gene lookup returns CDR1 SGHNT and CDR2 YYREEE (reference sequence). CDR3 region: CASSLAGVQGGYTF. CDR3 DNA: TGTGCCAGCAGCTTGGCGGGGGTACAAGGGGGCTACACCTTC.

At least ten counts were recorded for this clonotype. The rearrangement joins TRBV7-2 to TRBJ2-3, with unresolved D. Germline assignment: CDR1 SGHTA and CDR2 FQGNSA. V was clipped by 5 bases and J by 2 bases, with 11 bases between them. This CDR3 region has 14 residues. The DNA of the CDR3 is TGTGCCAGCAGCGCTGGCCGATACACAGATACGCAGTATTTT. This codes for CASSAGRYTDTQYF. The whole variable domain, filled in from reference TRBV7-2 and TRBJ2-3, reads GAGVSQSPSNKVTEKGKDVELRCDPISGHTALYWYRQSLGQGLEFLIYFQGNSAPDKSGLPSDRFSAERTGGSVSTLTIQRTQQEDSAVYLCASSAGRYTDTQYFGPGTRLTVL.

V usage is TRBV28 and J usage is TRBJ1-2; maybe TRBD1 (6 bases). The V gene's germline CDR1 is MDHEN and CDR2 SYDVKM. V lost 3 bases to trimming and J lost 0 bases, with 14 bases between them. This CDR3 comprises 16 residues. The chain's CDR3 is CASSFSRTAANYGYTF. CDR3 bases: TGTGCCAGCAGTTTTTCGCGGACAGCCGCTAACTATGGCTACACCTTC.

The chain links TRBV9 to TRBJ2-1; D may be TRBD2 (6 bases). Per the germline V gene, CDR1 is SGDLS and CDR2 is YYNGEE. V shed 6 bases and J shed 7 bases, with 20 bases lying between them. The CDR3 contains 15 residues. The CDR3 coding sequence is TGTGCCAGCATTAGGGTGCGCGGGGATGGAAATGAGCAGTTCTTC. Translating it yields CASIRVRGDGNEQFF.

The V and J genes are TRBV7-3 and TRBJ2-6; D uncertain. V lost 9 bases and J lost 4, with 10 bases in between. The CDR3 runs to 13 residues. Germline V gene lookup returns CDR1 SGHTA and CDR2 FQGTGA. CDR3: CASALAGANVLTF. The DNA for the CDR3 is TGTGCCAGTGCGTTGGCGGGGGCCAACGTCCTGACTTTC.

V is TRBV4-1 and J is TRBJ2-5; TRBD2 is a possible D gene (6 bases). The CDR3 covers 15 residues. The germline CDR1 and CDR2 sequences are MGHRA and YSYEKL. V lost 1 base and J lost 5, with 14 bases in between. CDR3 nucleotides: TGCGCCAGCAGCCAAGGCAATGGGGGAGGCGAGACCCAGTACTTC. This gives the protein CASSQGNGGGETQYF.

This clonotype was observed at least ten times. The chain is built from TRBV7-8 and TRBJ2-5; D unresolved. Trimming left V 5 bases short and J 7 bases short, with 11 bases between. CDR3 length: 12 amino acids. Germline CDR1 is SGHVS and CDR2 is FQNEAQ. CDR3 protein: CASSHPWGTQYF. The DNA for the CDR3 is TGTGCCAGCAGCCACCCCTGGGGGACCCAGTACTTC.

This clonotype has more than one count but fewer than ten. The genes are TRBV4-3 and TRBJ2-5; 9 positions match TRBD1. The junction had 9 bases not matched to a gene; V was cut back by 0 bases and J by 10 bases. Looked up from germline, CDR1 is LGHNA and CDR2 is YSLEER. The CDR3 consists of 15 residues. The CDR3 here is CASSQDSGTGRVQYF. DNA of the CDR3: TGCGCCAGCAGCCAAGATTCCGGGACAGGGCGAGTCCAGTACTTC.

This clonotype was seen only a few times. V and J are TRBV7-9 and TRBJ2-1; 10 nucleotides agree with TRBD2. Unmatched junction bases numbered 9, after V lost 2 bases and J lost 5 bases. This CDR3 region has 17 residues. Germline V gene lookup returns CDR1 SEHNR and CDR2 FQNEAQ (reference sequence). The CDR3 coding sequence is TGTGCCAGCAGCTTAAAGTCCCTAGCGGGGGCCGACAATGAGCAGTTCTTC. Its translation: CASSLKSLAGADNEQFF.

This CDR3 is CASSLRGHTYEQYV. In nucleotides, the CDR3 is TGTGCCAGCAGTTTACGAGGGCATACCTACGAGCAGTACGTC. J is TRBJ2-7 and V is TRBV6-2 or TRBV6-3; D possibly corresponds to TRBD2 (5 bases). Germline values: CDR1 MNHEY, CDR2 SVGEGT. This CDR3 has 14 residues. The V end lost 4 bases, the J end lost 2 bases, and 12 bases lay between the germline ends.

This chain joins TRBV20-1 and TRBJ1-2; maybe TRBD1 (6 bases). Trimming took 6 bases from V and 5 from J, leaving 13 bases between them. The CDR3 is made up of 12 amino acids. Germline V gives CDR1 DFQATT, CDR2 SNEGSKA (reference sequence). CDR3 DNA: TGCAGTGCGCCGGCAGGGGTTTATGGCTACACCTTC. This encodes CSAPAGVYGYTF.

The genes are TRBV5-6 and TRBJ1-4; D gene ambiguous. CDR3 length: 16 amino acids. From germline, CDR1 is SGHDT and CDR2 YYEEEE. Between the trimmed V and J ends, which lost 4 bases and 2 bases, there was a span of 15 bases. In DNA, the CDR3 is TGTGCCAGCAGCCAACGAAGTCGAGCTACTAATGAAAAACTGTTTTTT. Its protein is CASSQRSRATNEKLFF.

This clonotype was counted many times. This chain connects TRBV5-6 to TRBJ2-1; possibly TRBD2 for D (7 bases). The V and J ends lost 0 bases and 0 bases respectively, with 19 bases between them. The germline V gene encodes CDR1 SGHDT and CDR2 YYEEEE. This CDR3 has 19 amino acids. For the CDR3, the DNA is TGTGCCAGCAGCTTGGCGGGGGGCCTCTTTACTAGCTCCTACAATGAGCAGTTCTTC. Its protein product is CASSLAGGLFTSSYNEQFF.

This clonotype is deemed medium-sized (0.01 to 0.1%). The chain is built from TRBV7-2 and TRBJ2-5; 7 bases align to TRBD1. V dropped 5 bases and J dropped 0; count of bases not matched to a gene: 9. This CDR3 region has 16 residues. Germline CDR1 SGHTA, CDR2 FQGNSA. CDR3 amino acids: CASSPRDSRYQETQYF. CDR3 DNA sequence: TGTGCCAGCAGCCCCAGGGACAGCCGGTACCAAGAGACCCAGTACTTC.

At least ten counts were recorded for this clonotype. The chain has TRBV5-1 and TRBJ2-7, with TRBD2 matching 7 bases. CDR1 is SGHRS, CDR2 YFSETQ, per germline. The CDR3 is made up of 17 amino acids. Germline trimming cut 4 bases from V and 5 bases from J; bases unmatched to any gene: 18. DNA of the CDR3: TGCGCCAGCAGCGCGGGGGATAAAGGCGGGGGTTCGGACGAGCAGTACTTC. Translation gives CASSAGDKGGGSDEQYF.

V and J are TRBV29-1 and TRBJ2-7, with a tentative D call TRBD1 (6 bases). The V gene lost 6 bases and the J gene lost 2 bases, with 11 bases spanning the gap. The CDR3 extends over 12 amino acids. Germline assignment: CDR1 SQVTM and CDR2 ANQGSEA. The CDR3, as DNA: TGCAGCGTGTCTACAGGGACCTACGAGCAGTACGTC. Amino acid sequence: CSVSTGTYEQYV.

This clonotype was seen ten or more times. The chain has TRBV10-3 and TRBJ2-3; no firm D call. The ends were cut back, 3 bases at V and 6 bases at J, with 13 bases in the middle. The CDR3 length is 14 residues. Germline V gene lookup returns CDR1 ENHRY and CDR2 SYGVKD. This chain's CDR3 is CAISDVSASDTQYF. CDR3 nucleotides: TGTGCCATCAGTGATGTTTCGGCGTCGGATACGCAGTATTTT.

Here the CDR3 reads CASSPRTGGLETQYF. The CDR3 DNA reads TGTGCCAGCTCACCTCGGACAGGCGGTTTAGAGACCCAGTACTTC. The chain couples TRBV18 to TRBJ2-5; 7 positions agree with TRBD1. The CDR3 loop spans 15 amino acids. Germline CDR1 KGHSH, CDR2 LQKENI. With V trimmed by 3 bases and J by 4 bases, 8 bases remained unmatched. Variable domain in full (rest from reference TRBV18 and TRBJ2-5): NAGVMQNPRHLVRRRGQEARLRCSPMKGHSHVYWYRQLPEEGLKFMVYLQKENIIDESGMPKERFSAEFPKEGPSILRIQQVVRGDSAAYFCASSPRTGGLETQYFGPGTRLLVL.

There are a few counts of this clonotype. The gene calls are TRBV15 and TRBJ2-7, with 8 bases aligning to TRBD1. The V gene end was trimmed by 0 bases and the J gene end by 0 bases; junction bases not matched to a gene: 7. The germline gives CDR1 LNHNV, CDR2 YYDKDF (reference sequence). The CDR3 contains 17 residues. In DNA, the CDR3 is TGTGCCACCAGCAGAGACCTGGACAGGGCCTTCTCCTACGAGCAGTACTTC. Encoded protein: CATSRDLDRAFSYEQYF.

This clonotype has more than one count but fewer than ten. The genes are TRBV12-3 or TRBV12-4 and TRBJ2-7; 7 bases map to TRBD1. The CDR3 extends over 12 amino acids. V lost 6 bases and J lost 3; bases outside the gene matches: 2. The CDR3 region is CASSRDSYEQYF. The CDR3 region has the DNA TGTGCCAGCAGCCGGGACAGCTACGAGCAGTACTTC.

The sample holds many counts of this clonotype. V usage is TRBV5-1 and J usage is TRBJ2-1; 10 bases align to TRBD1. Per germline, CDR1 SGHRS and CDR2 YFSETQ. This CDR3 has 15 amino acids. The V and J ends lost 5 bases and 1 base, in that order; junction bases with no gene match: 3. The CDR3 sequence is CASRSGQGSYNEQFF. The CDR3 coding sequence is TGCGCCAGCAGGTCGGGACAGGGGTCCTACAATGAGCAGTTCTTC.